This section outlines one T cell receptor (beta chain) sequence together with its context. Its antigen is unknown. TCRdb keeps only in-frame clones here, not all; method: immunoSEQ multiplex PCR. Of 50,000 to 60,000 clones detected, 85% to 90% appear once; the ten largest clones hold approximately 5%. This specimen belongs to a study of OX40 agonist ivuxolimab in advanced cancers. The CDR3 is 15 residues long. Trimming shortened V by 0 bases and J by 0 bases, and 10 bases separated the two germline ends. Germline V CDR1 and CDR2: SGHRS, YFSETQ. Prior autoimmune disease or systemic immunosuppression barred patients. Regarding the study as a whole: Partial responders at 0.1-3.0 mg/kg showed near-lowest clonal expansion. Certain nonresponders additionally had low normalized T-cell clonal expansion.

V and J are TRBV5-1 and TRBJ2-7; no reliable D call. The receptor was derived from an adult with an advanced solid tumor such as melanoma, head and neck, liver or kidney cancer. The sample consisted of CD4+ or CD8+ T cells sorted from blood, taken in a trial of the OX40 agonist ivuxolimab. Written as DNA, the CDR3 is TGCGCCAGCAGCTTGGGGGCGGCAGACTCCTACGAGCAGTACTTC. Its translation: CASSLGAADSYEQYF. The variable domain in full, with the rest retrieved from reference TRBV5-1 and TRBJ2-7, is KAGVTQTPRYLIKTRGQQVTLSCSPISGHRSVSWYQQTPGQGLQFLFEYFSETQRNKGNFPGRFSGRQFSNSRSEMNVSTLELGDSALYLCASSLGAADSYEQYFGPGTRLTVT.